Shown below are 2 T cell receptor beta chains from a single sample sequenced in a study of CD8 T cells in ankylosing spondylitis. General study findings and limits: Ankylosing spondylitis blood seemed to carry a telltale TCR beta motif made of under ten highly homologous variants.

What these receptors recognize is not known. TCRdb reanalysed the 5' RACE reads using MiXCR and keeps one entry per CDR3 protein. The data contain approximately 540,000 distinct CDR3 sequences, approximately 12% of them seen just once; the ten biggest clones take up approximately 6.3%. Source material: blood, either unsorted or a sorted T cell fraction (not recorded which). The receptors come from a male donor with ankylosing spondylitis.

In this sample, this clonotype turned up many times. The chain is built from TRBV5-1 and TRBJ2-1; TRBD2 agrees at 8 bases. The V gene's germline CDR1 is SGHRS and CDR2 YFSETQ. Trimming took 4 bases from V and 5 from J; bases not matched to a gene: 8. CDR3 length: 15 amino acids. The chain's CDR3 is CASSDPGLGDNEQFF. CDR3 sequence (DNA): TGCGCCAGCAGCGATCCGGGACTAGGGGACAATGAGCAGTTCTTC.

V gene TRBV5-1 combines with J gene TRBJ2-1; 13 bases agree with TRBD2. This CDR3 comprises 17 residues. V lost 2 bases, J lost 5 bases, and 7 bases stayed unmatched. Germline V gene sequence: CDR1 SGHRS, CDR2 YFSETQ. CDR3 in amino acids: CASSLRLAGGHNNEQFF. For the CDR3, the DNA is TGCGCCAGCAGCTTAAGACTAGCGGGAGGCCATAACAATGAGCAGTTCTTC. Variable domain in full (rest from reference TRBV5-1 and TRBJ2-1): KAGVTQTPRYLIKTRGQQVTLSCSPISGHRSVSWYQQTPGQGLQFLFEYFSETQRNKGNFPGRFSGRQFSNSRSEMNVSTLELGDSALYLCASSLRLAGGHNNEQFFGPGTRLTVL.